This T cell receptor (beta chain) was recorded in a study of OX40 agonist ivuxolimab in advanced cancers. This CDR3 has 12 amino acids. From germline, CDR1 is SGHTA and CDR2 FQGTGA. The V gene lost 5 bases and the J gene lost 6 bases, with 8 bases spanning the gap. Details on this clone: This specimen includes other DNA sequences encoding the same CDR3.

The method was immunoSEQ multiplex PCR; TCRdb's version includes in-frame clones alone and lacks a portion of them. The sample carries tens of thousands of clones, approximately 85% recorded once. This sequence was found in an adult with an advanced solid tumor such as melanoma, head and neck, liver or kidney cancer. The chain employs TRBV7-3 and TRBJ2-1; possibly TRBD2 for D (6 bases). The sequencing here drew on CD4+ or CD8+ T cells sorted from blood, taken in a trial of the OX40 agonist ivuxolimab. CDR3 DNA: TGTGCCAGCAGCCTGCGGGGCAATGAGCAGTTCTTC. Amino acids: CASSLRGNEQFF.